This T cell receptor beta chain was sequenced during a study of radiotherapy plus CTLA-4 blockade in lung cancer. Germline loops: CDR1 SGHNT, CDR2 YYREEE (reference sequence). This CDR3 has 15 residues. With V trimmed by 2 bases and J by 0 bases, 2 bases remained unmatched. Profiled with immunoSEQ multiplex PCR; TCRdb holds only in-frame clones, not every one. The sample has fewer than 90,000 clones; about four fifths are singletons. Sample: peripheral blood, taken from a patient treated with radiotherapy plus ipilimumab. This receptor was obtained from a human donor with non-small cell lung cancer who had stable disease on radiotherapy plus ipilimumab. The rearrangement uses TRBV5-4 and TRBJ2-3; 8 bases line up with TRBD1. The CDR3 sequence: CASSFRDRSTDTQYF. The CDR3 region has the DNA TGTGCCAGCAGCTTCCGGGACAGGAGCACAGATACGCAGTATTTT.